Listed here is a single T cell receptor beta chain. The data originate from a study of OX40 agonist ivuxolimab in advanced cancers. Systemic immunosuppression or a history of autoimmune disease excluded patients. Some clones are missing from TCRdb's copy, which holds only in-frame ones; the method was immunoSEQ multiplex PCR. The sample carries some 63,000 clones, 70% to 90% recorded once. Trimming left V 1 base short and J 3 bases short, with 10 bases between. Germline CDR1 SGHNT, CDR2 YYREEE (reference sequence). This CDR3 region has 15 residues. The receptor was derived from an adult with an advanced solid tumor such as melanoma, head and neck, liver or kidney cancer. This chain joins TRBV5-4 and TRBJ1-4; D perhaps matches TRBD1 (5 bases). The specimen comprised CD4+ or CD8+ T cells sorted from blood, sampled in a trial of the OX40 agonist ivuxolimab. CDR3 amino acids: CASSLSGTSNEKLFF. The CDR3, as DNA: TGTGCCAGCAGCTTGTCGGGGACTTCTAATGAAAAACTGTTTTTT.